This T cell receptor (beta chain) was obtained from a study of cytomegalovirus exposure and HLA in healthy donors. The junction had 6 bases not matched to a gene; V was cut back by 4 bases and J by 8 bases. Germline V gives CDR1 MNHEY, CDR2 SVGAGI. This CDR3 contains 14 residues. PCR was performed using 60 Vbeta and 13 Jbeta primers. Only in-frame clones appear in the TCRdb table, and some are missing; sequencing was by immunoSEQ multiplex PCR. The sample holds around 190,000 clones, around nine tenths seen once. The rearrangement uses TRBV6-5 and TRBJ2-1; 9 bases line up with TRBD1. Material for sequencing was PBMCs. This sequence originates from a woman between 18 and 29 years old in good health and CMV-seronegative. The CDR3 protein is CASSSRDRADEQFF. The DNA for the CDR3 is TGTGCCAGCAGTTCCCGGGACAGGGCGGATGAGCAGTTCTTC.